The 26 T cell receptor beta chains reported below all come from one sample, sequenced in a study of blood T cell repertoires in COVID-19. Some clones are missing from TCRdb's copy, which holds only in-frame ones; the method was immunoSEQ multiplex PCR. Counted here are 200,000 to 250,000 clones, more than 75% occurring once; the ten biggest clones make up over 1.5%. Sequenced sample: peripheral blood. The receptors were gathered from a man aged 35-49 years with active or convalescent COVID-19.

The rearrangement joins TRBV27 to TRBJ2-4, with D tentatively TRBD2 (6 bases). Germline V CDR1 and CDR2: MNHEY, SMNVEV (reference sequence). The CDR3 has 15 amino acids. The V end lost 6 bases, the J end lost 0 bases, and 12 bases lay between the germline ends. CDR3 in amino acids: CASSGLPLAKNIQYF. In nucleotides, the CDR3 is TGTGCCAGCAGCGGACTACCGTTAGCCAAAAACATTCAGTACTTC.

The DNA of the CDR3 is TGCGCCAGCAGCGCCGGGACTAACTACAATGAGCAGTTCTTC. The encoded protein is CASSAGTNYNEQFF. The V call is TRBV5-1, the J call TRBJ2-1, with 7 bases identical to TRBD2. V shed 4 bases, J shed 3 bases, and the junction held 4 bases outside the gene matches. This CDR3 is built from 14 residues. Germline assignment: CDR1 SGHRS and CDR2 YFSETQ.

V usage is TRBV7-3 and J usage is TRBJ2-1, with 9 bases that match TRBD2. CDR3 length equals 16 residues. CDR1 and CDR2 (germline): SGHTA, FQGTGA. J was trimmed by 8 bases and V by 5 bases; bases with no gene match: 13. As DNA, the CDR3 is TGTGCCAGCAGCACCCAGGCAGCGGGAGGCAGCCATGAGCAGTTCTTC. Protein sequence: CASSTQAAGGSHEQFF.

This rearrangement joins TRBV6-5 to TRBJ2-1, with TRBD2 matching 9 bases. CDR1 and CDR2 from the germline V gene are MNHEY and SVGAGI. The CDR3 extends over 15 amino acids. The V gene end was trimmed by 5 bases and the J gene end by 4 bases; junction bases not matched to a gene: 6. CDR3 residues: CASSQTSGAYNEQFF. CDR3 in DNA: TGTGCCAGCAGTCAGACTAGCGGCGCGTACAATGAGCAGTTCTTC.

This chain links TRBV19 with TRBJ2-1, with TRBD1 matching over 7 bases. After removal of 4 bases from V and 0 bases from J, the junction contained 6 bases not matched to a gene. Germline V gene sequence: CDR1 LNHDA, CDR2 SQIVND (reference sequence). The CDR3 is 16 amino acids. The CDR3 bases are TGTGCCAGTAGTACCCGACAGGGAAGCTCCTACAATGAGCAGTTCTTC. Its protein is CASSTRQGSSYNEQFF.

V and J are TRBV6-2 or TRBV6-3 and TRBJ2-3, with D possibly being TRBD2 (7 bases). Trimming stripped 6 bases from V and 2 bases from J, with 15 bases between. This CDR3 comprises 15 residues. From germline, CDR1 is MNHEY and CDR2 SVGEGT. The CDR3 sequence is CASSQFGGPTDTQYF. The CDR3 DNA reads TGTGCCAGCAGCCAGTTCGGGGGGCCCACAGATACGCAGTATTTT.

The chain uses TRBV28 and TRBJ2-3; D is possibly TRBD1 (6 bases). CDR1 is MDHEN and CDR2 is SYDVKM in the germline V gene. V lost 3 bases to trimming and J lost 14 bases, with 12 bases between them. The CDR3 length is 11 residues. In DNA, the CDR3 is TGTGCCAGCAGTTTTAGCACAGGGCGGTATTTT. The encoded protein is CASSFSTGRYF. Full variable domain (rest looked up from reference TRBV28 and TRBJ2-3): DVKVTQSSRYLVKRTGEKVFLECVQDMDHENMFWYRQDPGLGLRLIYFSYDVKMKEKGDIPEGYSVSREKKERFSLILESASTNQTSMYLCASSFSTGRYFGPGTRLTVL.

V and J are TRBV5-1 and TRBJ2-6; D uncertain. V lost 4 bases, J lost 0 bases, and 5 bases lay in between. Germline V gene lookup returns CDR1 SGHRS and CDR2 YFSETQ. The CDR3 has 14 amino acids. This chain's CDR3 is CASSPGSGANVLTF. Written as DNA, the CDR3 is TGCGCCAGCAGCCCGGGCTCTGGGGCCAACGTCCTGACTTTC.

This chain uses TRBV2 with TRBJ1-2; TRBD1 agrees at 10 bases. Germline CDR1 is SNHLY and CDR2 is FYNNEI. The CDR3 is 14 residues long. The junction had 7 bases not matched to a gene; V was cut back by 4 bases and J by 8 bases. The CDR3 region is CASSAVGQGSGYTF. CDR3 DNA sequence: TGTGCCAGCAGTGCTGTGGGACAGGGGTCGGGCTACACCTTC.

The table lists this clone with a few counts. This rearrangement joins TRBV3-1 (or the pseudogene TRBV3-2) to TRBJ2-5; TRBD1 aligns across 7 bases. The CDR3 contains 14 residues. Looked up from germline, CDR1 is LGHDT and CDR2 is YNNKEL (reference sequence). With V trimmed by 4 bases and J by 4 bases, 6 bases remained unmatched. The CDR3 spells CASSPRTGGETQYF. CDR3 DNA: TGTGCCAGCAGCCCGCGGACAGGAGGAGAGACCCAGTACTTC.

This chain joins TRBV15 and TRBJ1-1; 9 bases fit TRBD1. Per germline, CDR1 LNHNV and CDR2 YYDKDF (reference sequence). The CDR3 runs to 14 residues. J gave up 7 bases and V 2 bases, and 5 bases lay outside the gene matches. The CDR3 loop reads CATSRRRTGDEAFF. The CDR3 DNA reads TGTGCCACCAGCAGACGCCGGACAGGGGATGAAGCTTTCTTT.

The chain employs TRBV29-1 and TRBJ1-3; 11 bases are shared with TRBD1. V trimming: 7 bases; J trimming: 6 bases; junction bases outside the gene matches: 5. Germline-derived CDR1 and CDR2 are SQVTM and ANQGSEA. This CDR3 region has 13 residues. CDR3 sequence (DNA): TGCAGCGCCGAGGGACAGGGGGAAAACACCATATATTTT. This codes for CSAEGQGENTIYF.

The chain uses TRBV2 and TRBJ1-1, with 7 bases identical to TRBD1. The CDR3 length is 15 residues. With V trimmed by 0 bases and J by 8 bases, 9 bases remained unmatched. The germline gives CDR1 SNHLY, CDR2 FYNNEI. The CDR3 loop reads CASSEARGTGVEAFF. In DNA form, the CDR3 reads TGTGCCAGCAGTGAAGCGCGGGGAACAGGGGTCGAAGCTTTCTTT.

The rearrangement joins TRBV6-1 to TRBJ1-1, with D possibly TRBD1 on 6 matching bases. This CDR3 has 12 residues. Germline CDR1 MNHNS, CDR2 SASEGT. V shed 0 bases and J shed 10 bases, with 9 bases lying between them. In DNA, the CDR3 is TGTGCCAGCAGTGAAGCGACAGGAAGAGCTTTCTTT. It is translated as CASSEATGRAFF.

The chain carries TRBV9 and TRBJ2-1; no definite D call. Trimming removed 3 bases at V and 0 bases at J, with 7 bases between. The germline gives CDR1 SGDLS, CDR2 YYNGEE. The CDR3 loop spans 14 amino acids. The CDR3 loop reads CASSGVSSYNEQFF. The CDR3 bases are TGTGCCAGCAGCGGCGTTAGCTCCTACAATGAGCAGTTCTTC. The full variable domain, with the rest looked up from reference TRBV9 and TRBJ2-1, is DSGVTQTPKHLITATGQRVTLRCSPRSGDLSVYWYQQSLDQGLQFLIQYYNGEERAKGNILERFSAQQFPDLHSELNLSSLELGDSALYFCASSGVSSYNEQFFGPGTRLTVL.

This clone is a singleton in its sample. The gene calls are TRBV5-1 and TRBJ1-2; TRBD1 aligns across 10 bases. Looked up from germline, CDR1 is SGHRS and CDR2 is YFSETQ. The junction had 7 bases not matched to a gene; V was cut back by 2 bases and J by 6 bases. This CDR3 has 15 residues. The CDR3: CASSFTTGTGDGYTF. The CDR3 nucleotides read TGCGCCAGCAGCTTTACCACCGGGACAGGGGATGGCTACACCTTC.

V is TRBV18 and J is TRBJ2-5; 12 bases fit TRBD2. Trimming at V came to 2 bases and at J to 2 bases, leaving 6 bases not matched to a gene. The CDR3 extends over 17 amino acids. CDR1 and CDR2 from the germline V gene are KGHSH and LQKENI. The CDR3 here is CASSPASGGVFQETQYF. The CDR3, as DNA: TGTGCCAGCTCACCAGCTAGCGGGGGGGTCTTTCAAGAGACCCAGTACTTC.

The chain joins TRBV18 to TRBJ2-6; 9 bases line up with TRBD1. This CDR3 has 17 amino acids. In germline, CDR1 is KGHSH, CDR2 LQKENI. Trimming at V came to 0 bases and at J to 1 base, leaving 1 base not matched to a gene. The CDR3 sequence is CASSPPGTGSGANVLTF. In DNA form, the CDR3 reads TGTGCCAGCTCACCACCGGGGACAGGGTCTGGGGCCAACGTCCTGACTTTC.

The rearrangement uses TRBV3-1 (or the pseudogene TRBV3-2) and TRBJ2-3, with 9 bases that match TRBD2. The CDR3 consists of 17 residues. CDR1 LGHDT and CDR2 YNNKEL come from the germline V gene (reference sequence). After removal of 0 bases from V and 2 bases from J, the junction contained 6 bases not matched to a gene. The CDR3 DNA sequence: TGTGCCAGCAGCCAAGATTTGGCGGGGGGGGCCACAGATACGCAGTATTTT. This translates into CASSQDLAGGATDTQYF.

This rearrangement joins TRBV7-9 to TRBJ2-2, with 10 positions matching TRBD2. V shed 4 bases and J 6 bases; nucleotides not matched to a gene: 2. CDR3 size: 14 residues. Per germline, CDR1 SEHNR and CDR2 FQNEAQ (reference sequence). CDR3 DNA: TGTGCCAGCAGCTCAGCGGGAGGGGCCGGGGAGCTGTTTTTT. Residues: CASSSAGGAGELFF.

This clone was detected only a few times. This chain connects TRBV18 to TRBJ2-7, with D unclear. V lost 2 bases and J lost 7, with 12 bases in between. Germline CDR1 and CDR2: KGHSH and LQKENI. The CDR3 is made up of 13 amino acids. The CDR3 sequence: CASSPERFGEQYF. Written as DNA, the CDR3 is TGTGCCAGCTCACCAGAGCGATTCGGGGAGCAGTACTTC. The complete variable domain, with remaining parts taken from reference TRBV18 and TRBJ2-7, reads NAGVMQNPRHLVRRRGQEARLRCSPMKGHSHVYWYRQLPEEGLKFMVYLQKENIIDESGMPKERFSAEFPKEGPSILRIQQVVRGDSAAYFCASSPERFGEQYFGPGTRLTVT.

The chain has TRBV28 and TRBJ1-3, with D hard to call. The germline CDR1 and CDR2 sequences are MDHEN and SYDVKM. The CDR3 covers 15 residues. V lost 2 bases and J 4 bases, leaving 12 bases between the germline ends. In nucleotides, the CDR3 is TGTGCCAGCAGTTTACGACCCGCGGGCGGAAACACCATATATTTT. Residues: CASSLRPAGGNTIYF.

The J gene is TRBJ1-6, the V gene TRBV5-1, with D unresolved. Trimming stripped 0 bases from V and 2 bases from J, with 6 bases between. CDR1 SGHRS and CDR2 YFSETQ come from the germline V gene. The CDR3 length is 15 residues. The CDR3 spells CASSLVGTYNSPLHF. The CDR3 bases are TGCGCCAGCAGCTTGGTGGGCACCTATAATTCACCCCTCCACTTT.

This clone was counted only a few times. This chain connects TRBV4-1 to TRBJ2-6; TRBD1 matches at 8 bases. The CDR3 is 18 amino acids. Losses at the gene ends were 5 bases for V and 0 bases for J; bases not matched to a gene: 9. Per germline, CDR1 MGHRA and CDR2 YSYEKL. The CDR3 reads CASSVRQGSPSGANVLTF. DNA of the CDR3: TGCGCCAGCAGCGTCAGACAGGGGAGTCCCTCTGGGGCCAACGTCCTGACTTTC.

As for this clone: Other nucleotide sequences in the sample specify the same CDR3. The chain is built from TRBV5-1 and TRBJ2-7, with unresolved D. This CDR3 region has 12 residues. CDR1 and CDR2 (germline): SGHRS, YFSETQ. The V gene lost 0 bases and the J gene lost 3 bases, with 4 bases spanning the gap. The CDR3 reads CASSLDLYEQYF. The CDR3 nucleotides read TGCGCCAGCAGCTTGGATCTCTACGAGCAGTACTTC. The full variable domain, rest sourced from reference TRBV5-1 and TRBJ2-7, is KAGVTQTPRYLIKTRGQQVTLSCSPISGHRSVSWYQQTPGQGLQFLFEYFSETQRNKGNFPGRFSGRQFSNSRSEMNVSTLELGDSALYLCASSLDLYEQYFGPGTRLTVT.

This chain joins TRBV7-8 and TRBJ2-1, with 8 positions matching TRBD2. V gave up 5 bases and J gave up 0 bases; unmatched junction bases: 6. This CDR3 has 16 amino acids. From germline, CDR1 is SGHVS and CDR2 FQNEAQ. CDR3 nucleotide sequence: TGTGCCAGCAGCCCGGGGGGGGCGGCCTCCTACAATGAGCAGTTCTTC. As protein: CASSPGGAASYNEQFF.